The 8 T cell receptor beta chains presented below share a single source sample, sequenced in a study of T cell responses to AZD1222 COVID-19 vaccine. TCRdb keeps only in-frame clones here, not all; method: immunoSEQ multiplex PCR. The repertoire has roughly 97,000 clones, over 75% of them found once; the top ten carry roughly a sixth. The specimen was peripheral blood, collected on day 0 of AZD1222 vaccination. The receptors stem from an adult in good health.

The chain employs TRBV6-1 and TRBJ1-5; D is perhaps TRBD1 (5 bases). Germline V gene lookup returns CDR1 MNHNS and CDR2 SASEGT. CDR3 length equals 15 residues. The V end lost 2 bases, the J end lost 7 bases, and 15 bases lay between the germline ends. CDR3 sequence (DNA): TGTGCCAGCAGTGAATCAGGTGGGGACCTCCAGCCCCAGCATTTT. Its protein product is CASSESGGDLQPQHF.

The genes are TRBV7-8 and TRBJ2-3; D is uncertain. CDR1 and CDR2 (germline): SGHVS, FQNEAQ. Trimming took off 5 bases at V and 6 bases at J, with 15 bases between the two ends. The CDR3 is 14 residues long. Written as DNA, the CDR3 is TGTGCCAGCAGCCAGTATCCCCCGCCCGATACGCAGTATTTT. Translating gives CASSQYPPPDTQYF.

The V call is TRBV7-9, the J call TRBJ1-4, with D unclear. V shed 1 base and J shed 0 bases, with 6 bases lying between them. The CDR3 is made up of 15 amino acids. Germline V CDR1 and CDR2: SEHNR, FQNEAQ (reference sequence). The CDR3 spells CASSLGQATNEKLFF. The DNA for the CDR3 is TGTGCCAGCAGCTTAGGGCAGGCAACTAATGAAAAACTGTTTTTT. The full variable domain, in which reference TRBV7-9 and TRBJ1-4 provide the parts outside the CDR3, is DTGVSQNPRHKITKRGQNVTFRCDPISEHNRLYWYRQTLGQGPEFLTYFQNEAQLEKSRLLSDRFSAERPKGSFSTLEIQRTEQGDSAMYLCASSLGQATNEKLFFGSGTQLSVL.

CDR3 region: CASSVGGRDRGADTQYF. The CDR3, as DNA: TGTGCCAGCAGCGTAGGAGGGAGGGACAGGGGCGCAGATACGCAGTATTTT. The chain carries TRBV9 and TRBJ2-3, with TRBD1 matching over 10 bases. CDR3 length: 17 residues. Germline CDR1 and CDR2: SGDLS and YYNGEE. The J segment lost 4 bases and the V segment lost 0 bases, leaving 8 bases of the junction unmatched.

The rearrangement uses TRBV6-1 and TRBJ1-2; D remains unclear. CDR3 length: 17 amino acids. The ends were cut back, 2 bases at V and 3 bases at J, with 19 bases in the middle. Germline CDR1 and CDR2: MNHNS and SASEGT. For the CDR3, the DNA is TGTGCCAGCAGTGAAAGCAGCGCTGGGGTAAGGGACTATGGCTACACCTTC. This codes for CASSESSAGVRDYGYTF.

The chain carries TRBV29-1 and TRBJ2-1; D is unresolved. Trimming took 7 bases from V and 7 from J, leaving 14 bases between them. Germline values: CDR1 SQVTM, CDR2 ANQGSEA. The CDR3 sequence is 12 residues long. In DNA, the CDR3 is TGCAGCGCAGATCACTTGGGGAATGAGCAGTTCTTC. Translating gives CSADHLGNEQFF.

The chain's CDR3 is CASSTPTARSSYEQYF. The CDR3 region has the DNA TGTGCCAGCAGTACGCCGACAGCCCGGAGCTCCTACGAGCAGTACTTC. This chain connects TRBV27 to TRBJ2-7; D might be TRBD1 (5 bases). Trimming left V 5 bases short and J 0 bases short, with 17 bases between. The CDR3 runs to 16 residues. Germline CDR1 MNHEY, CDR2 SMNVEV (reference sequence).

The V and J genes are TRBV11-3 and TRBJ2-1; D might be TRBD1 (6 bases). From germline, CDR1 is SGHNT and CDR2 YENEEA. V was clipped by 3 bases and J by 14 bases, with 17 bases between them. The CDR3 length is 13 residues. The CDR3 DNA reads as TGTGCCAGCAGCTTGGGCACCCCAGGGGTGAAGTTCTTC. Its translation: CASSLGTPGVKFF.